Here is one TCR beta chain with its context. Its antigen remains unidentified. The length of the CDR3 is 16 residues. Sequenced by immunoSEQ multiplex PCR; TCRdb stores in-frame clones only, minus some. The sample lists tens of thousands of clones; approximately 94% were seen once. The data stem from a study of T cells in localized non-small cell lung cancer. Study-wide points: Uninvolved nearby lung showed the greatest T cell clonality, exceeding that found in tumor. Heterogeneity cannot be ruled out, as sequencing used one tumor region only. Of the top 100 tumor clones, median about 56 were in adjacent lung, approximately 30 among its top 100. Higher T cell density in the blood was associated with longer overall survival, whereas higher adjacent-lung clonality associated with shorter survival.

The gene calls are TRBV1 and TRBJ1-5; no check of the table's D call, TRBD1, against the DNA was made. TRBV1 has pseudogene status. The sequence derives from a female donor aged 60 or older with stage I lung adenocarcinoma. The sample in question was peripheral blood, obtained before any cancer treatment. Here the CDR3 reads CTSSQFSGEMNQPQHF. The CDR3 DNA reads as TGCACCAGCAGCCAATTCTCAGGGGAGATGAATCAGCCCCAGCATTTT.